This TCR beta chain comes out of a study of PD-1 blockade in classical Hodgkin lymphoma. Assay: immunoSEQ multiplex PCR; the TCRdb copy retains only in-frame clones and omits some. The sample records about 20,000 clones, around 73% being singletons. In every patient, relapse followed autologous stem cell transplantation, while exposure to brentuximab vedotin differed. This CDR3 has 13 residues. The V end lost 3 bases, the J end lost 1 base, and 6 bases lay between the germline ends. CDR1 KGHSH and CDR2 LQKENI come from the germline V gene. This sample comprised peripheral blood mononuclear cells (PBMCs), obtained before the second cycle of nivolumab. The chain carries TRBV18 and TRBJ2-5; D gene ambiguous. The receptor comes from a human donor with classical Hodgkin lymphoma. CDR3 protein: CASSPKIQETQYF. The CDR3 region has the DNA TGTGCCAGCTCACCCAAAATCCAAGAGACCCAGTACTTC.